Described below is a single TCR beta chain sequence and its context. Its antigen remains unidentified. TCRdb re-called the 5' RACE reads and shows each CDR3 protein once, DNA omitted. The sample table sets out about 460,000 distinct CDR3 sequences. The CDR3 totals 14 residues. CDR1 MDHEN and CDR2 SYDVKM come from the germline V gene. The sample originates from a study of T cells expressing NK-cell markers. Background on the study: The study sequenced eight donors, seven HCMV-seropositive and one seronegative.

Study outcomes and limitations: Roughly six donors had dominant NKG2C+ clonotypes that comprised about 1.0-8% of their CD8+ T cells.

The sequenced sample consisted of blood T cells: a sorted CD56 or NKG2C T cell subset, CD4+ or CD8+ T cells, or bulk PBMC T cells (not recorded which). The sequence was collected from a woman aged 45-65 years in good health. The chain joins TRBV28 to TRBJ1-1. CDR3 protein: CASRLTTVNTEAFF.